This T cell receptor (beta chain) comes out of a study of technical replicates of blood from several donors. CDR3 length equals 16 residues. The germline CDR1 and CDR2 sequences are KGHSH and LQKENI. The trim removed 6 bases at V and 0 bases at J, leaving 4 bases unmatched. Repertoires were generated with immunoSEQ multiplex PCR, while TCRdb's copy carries only in-frame clones and drops some. This sample yields 75,000 to 100,000 clones, of which around 95% are seen a single time; 0.24% belongs to the top ten. The receptor comes from a human donor in good health. Source material: T cells isolated from PBMCs. This chain connects TRBV18 to TRBJ2-6; 8 bases are a match to TRBD1. The chain's CDR3 is CASSSTGGSGANVLTF. CDR3 sequence (DNA): TGTGCCAGCTCTTCCACAGGGGGCTCTGGGGCCAACGTCCTGACTTTC.